One and the same sample provided the 13 T cell receptor beta chains below, sequenced in a study of radiotherapy plus CTLA-4 blockade in lung cancer. TCRdb's copy holds only in-frame clones and misses some; the assay was immunoSEQ multiplex PCR. The repertoire includes some 34,000 clones, over 60% of them detected once, and roughly 11% sits in the top ten. The sequencing used peripheral blood, collected from a patient treated with radiotherapy plus ipilimumab. The receptors stem from a human donor with non-small cell lung cancer who had stable disease on radiotherapy plus ipilimumab.

V is TRBV5-6 and J is TRBJ2-2; 12 bases are a match to TRBD1. This CDR3 has 16 residues. Losses at the gene ends were 7 bases for V and 4 bases for J; bases not matched to a gene: 8. Germline assignment: CDR1 SGHDT and CDR2 YYEEEE. CDR3 sequence reads: CASGLPGQGATGELFF. The CDR3 nucleotides read TGTGCCAGCGGACTGCCGGGACAGGGGGCCACCGGGGAGCTGTTTTTT.

This clone was detected only once. V is TRBV11-3 and J is TRBJ1-5; 7 bases are a match to TRBD1. Germline loops: CDR1 SGHNT, CDR2 YENEEA. V lost 1 base, J lost 8 bases, and 8 bases stayed unmatched. CDR3 length: 15 amino acids. CDR3 sequence reads: CASSLGGQGDEPQHF. The CDR3 DNA reads as TGTGCCAGCAGCTTAGGCGGCCAGGGGGATGAGCCCCAGCATTTT.

This chain connects TRBV6-5 to TRBJ2-2; no clear D. Germline V CDR1 and CDR2: MNHEY, SVGAGI. The CDR3 is 16 amino acids. V was cut by 0 bases and J by 0 bases, with 8 bases left in between. The CDR3 DNA is TGTGCCAGCAGTTACTCGTTCGCGACGAACACCGGGGAGCTGTTTTTT. Its protein product is CASSYSFATNTGELFF.

Turning to this clone: This sample includes further DNA sequences coding for the same CDR3. The V gene is TRBV20-1, the J gene TRBJ1-1; D remains ambiguous. V lost 3 bases and J lost 1, with 3 bases in between. The CDR3 length is 11 residues. Germline V gene data show CDR1 as DFQATT and CDR2 as SNEGSKA (reference sequence). CDR3 sequence: CSASSNTEAFF. CDR3 DNA sequence: TGCAGTGCTAGCTCGAACACTGAAGCTTTCTTT.

The chain combines TRBV7-8 with TRBJ1-5, with unresolved D. Between the trimmed V and J ends, which lost 3 bases and 2 bases, there was a span of 5 bases. This CDR3 has 13 residues. The germline gives CDR1 SGHVS, CDR2 FQNEAQ. The DNA for the CDR3 is TGTGCCAGCAGCTTCTCTGGCAATCAGCCCCAGCATTTT. Protein product: CASSFSGNQPQHF. The full variable domain, rest sourced from reference TRBV7-8 and TRBJ1-5, is GAGVSQSPRYKVAKRGQDVALRCDPISGHVSLFWYQQALGQGPEFLTYFQNEAQLDKSGLPSDRFFAERPEGSVSTLKIQRTQQEDSAVYLCASSFSGNQPQHFGDGTRLSIL.

The V gene is TRBV7-2, the J gene TRBJ1-2; D is perhaps TRBD1 (6 bases). CDR1 is SGHTA, CDR2 FQGNSA, per germline. Deletions cut 7 bases from V and 7 bases from J, with 16 bases between. The CDR3 consists of 13 residues. DNA of the CDR3: TGTGCCAGCAACATGGGGGGGGCGGTTGGCTACACCTTC. Amino acid sequence: CASNMGGAVGYTF.

V gene TRBV10-3 combines with J gene TRBJ2-5, with TRBD1 identical over 9 bases. The germline V gene encodes CDR1 ENHRY and CDR2 SYGVKD. This CDR3 contains 15 residues. Trimming took 3 bases from V and 5 from J; bases not matched to a gene: 7. In DNA form, the CDR3 reads TGTGCCATCAGTGACCAAACAGGGGGCGGGGAGACCCAGTACTTC. Amino acid sequence: CAISDQTGGGETQYF.

V usage is TRBV5-8 and J usage is TRBJ1-6; no firm D call. The CDR3 runs 15 residues. The V end lost 0 bases, the J end lost 7 bases, and 11 bases lay between the germline ends. Germline assignment: CDR1 SGHTS and CDR2 YDEGEE. As DNA, the CDR3 is TGTGCCAGCAGCTTGGGAGTCTGGCGGAATTCACCCCTCCACTTT. Translated, it gives CASSLGVWRNSPLHF. The whole variable domain, filled in from reference TRBV5-8 and TRBJ1-6, reads EAGVTQSPTHLIKTRGQQATLRCSPISGHTSVYWYQQALGLGLQFLLWYDEGEERNRGNFPPRFSGRQFPNYSSELNVNALELEDSALYLCASSLGVWRNSPLHFGNGTRLTVT.

The V and J genes are TRBV15 and TRBJ2-5, with no clear D. V was clipped by 6 bases and J by 3 bases, with 11 bases between them. Per the germline V gene, CDR1 is LNHNV and CDR2 is YYDKDF (reference sequence). CDR3 length: 13 residues. CDR3 DNA: TGTGCCACCAGTGAGACCCAGGAAGAGACCCAGTACTTC. Translation: CATSETQEETQYF. The full variable domain, rest sourced from reference TRBV15 and TRBJ2-5, is DAMVIQNPRYQVTQFGKPVTLSCSQTLNHNVMYWYQQKSSQAPKLLFHYYDKDFNNEADTPDNFQSRRPNTSFCFLDIRSPGLGDTAMYLCATSETQEETQYFGPGTRLLVL.

The CDR3 sequence is CSVVLSGIPEAFF. In DNA form, the CDR3 reads TGCAGCGTTGTATTATCAGGGATCCCTGAAGCTTTCTTT. The chain joins TRBV29-1 to TRBJ1-1; D is possibly TRBD1 (5 bases). Looked up from germline, CDR1 is SQVTM and CDR2 is ANQGSEA. This CDR3 is 13 amino acids long. The V and J ends lost 4 bases and 6 bases respectively, with 15 bases between them.

The genes are TRBV5-1 and TRBJ2-2; D is possibly TRBD1 (5 bases). The length of the CDR3 is 16 residues. V was pared by 1 base and J by 6 bases, with 16 bases between. The germline V gene has CDR1 SGHRS and CDR2 YFSETQ. The CDR3 DNA follows: TGCGCCAGCAGCTTGAGGCAGGGATTCTCAGCCGGGGAGCTGTTTTTT. Translation gives CASSLRQGFSAGELFF.

The gene calls are TRBV18 and TRBJ2-7; 8 bases align to TRBD1. The V and J ends lost 6 bases and 5 bases, in that order; junction bases with no gene match: 12. The CDR3 sequence is 15 residues long. Germline values: CDR1 KGHSH, CDR2 LQKENI. CDR3 in amino acids: CASSQGGQGVDEQYF. DNA of the CDR3: TGTGCCAGCTCGCAGGGAGGACAGGGCGTCGACGAGCAGTACTTC.

The chain combines TRBV7-8 with TRBJ1-5; D is unresolved. CDR3 length equals 15 residues. V gave up 5 bases and J gave up 1 base, with 12 bases separating them. Germline-derived CDR1 and CDR2 are SGHVS and FQNEAQ. CDR3 DNA sequence: TGTGCCAGCAGCGCGGTGCTTCCCAGCAATCAGCCCCAGCATTTT. It specifies CASSAVLPSNQPQHF.